Listed here is a single T cell receptor beta chain. The data were obtained in a study of T cell responses to AZD1222 COVID-19 vaccine. Germline V gene lookup returns CDR1 MNHEY and CDR2 SVGEGT. The length of the CDR3 is 13 residues. Deletions cut 5 bases from V and 4 bases from J, with 9 bases between. Using immunoSEQ multiplex PCR, the repertoire was profiled, and TCRdb retains in-frame clones only, with some absent. The repertoire holds 160,000 or so clones, with 85% to 90% as singletons. This receptor was obtained from an adult who received the AZD1222 COVID-19 vaccine. The rearrangement joins TRBV6-2 or TRBV6-3 to TRBJ2-1, with D tentatively TRBD1 (6 bases). Sequencing was performed on peripheral blood, taken 28 days after the second AZD1222 dose. CDR3 amino acids: CASSGQLYNEQFF. DNA for the CDR3: TGTGCCAGCAGTGGACAGTTATACAATGAGCAGTTCTTC.